These 3 T cell receptor beta chains share one sample of origin, sequenced in a study of T cell changes during pregnancy in multiple sclerosis. Clones were sequenced by immunoSEQ multiplex PCR, and TCRdb holds only the in-frame ones, with some missing. In the table there are 30,000 or so clones, about 88% of which are singletons. Here the sequenced sample was CD4+ T cells from peripheral blood mononuclear cells, taken in the second trimester of pregnancy. The origin of the receptors is a female donor in good health, enrolled as a control in a pregnancy study.

The chain uses TRBV9 and TRBJ2-7; no reliable D call. Trimming left V 0 bases short and J 2 bases short, with 6 bases between. Germline CDR1 SGDLS, CDR2 YYNGEE. This CDR3 comprises 13 residues. The CDR3 DNA reads TGTGCCAGCAGCGTAGGCCCAGCCTACGAGCAGTACTTC. This codes for CASSVGPAYEQYF.

The rearrangement links TRBV19 to TRBJ2-3; tentatively, D is TRBD2 (5 bases). Germline V gene sequence: CDR1 LNHDA, CDR2 SQIVND (reference sequence). Deletions cut 3 bases from V and 0 bases from J, with 16 bases between. The CDR3 is 17 residues long. CDR3 nucleotides: TGTGCCAGTAGTATTAGAAAAGCGGCGAATAGCACAGATACGCAGTATTTT. This sequence encodes CASSIRKAANSTDTQYF.

The gene calls are TRBV9 and TRBJ2-1; 15 bases are a match to TRBD2. J was trimmed by 9 bases and V by 4 bases; bases with no gene match: 8. CDR3 length: 16 amino acids. Germline CDR1 is SGDLS and CDR2 is YYNGEE. The CDR3 sequence is CASSTGTSGRWLEQFF. CDR3 coding DNA: TGTGCCAGCAGCACCGGGACTAGCGGGAGGTGGCTTGAGCAGTTCTTC. The full variable domain, its missing parts supplied by reference TRBV9 and TRBJ2-1, is DSGVTQTPKHLITATGQRVTLRCSPRSGDLSVYWYQQSLDQGLQFLIQYYNGEERAKGNILERFSAQQFPDLHSELNLSSLELGDSALYFCASSTGTSGRWLEQFFGPGTRLTVL.